Below are 26 T cell receptor beta chains sequenced from a single sample in a study of vaccination effects on CD4 cells after COVID-19. Clones were sequenced by immunoSEQ multiplex PCR, and TCRdb holds only the in-frame ones, with some missing. The sample has around 53,000 clones, approximately 73% seen once. ViraFEST used viral peptide pools to expand antigen-specific CD4+ T cells before sequencing. The authors isolated CD4+ T cells after around nine days of culture. Documented for the person is a PCR-confirmed SARS-CoV-2 infection occurring between March and December 2020. Their specific antigens are unknown. The sample was CD4+ T cells from PBMCs cultured with HIV peptides, taken before COVID-19 vaccination. The subset denotes: HIV-1 Nef peptide pool negative control/reference culture. The receptors come from a human donor who had a prior SARS-CoV-2 infection.

This clone was counted between two and nine times. In DNA form, the CDR3 reads TGTGCCAAGCGACGGAATAGCTCCTACAATGAGCAGTTCTTC. This gives the protein CAKRRNSSYNEQFF. The chain employs TRBV6-4 and TRBJ2-1; D is uncertain. The germline V gene has CDR1 MRHNA and CDR2 SNTAGT. This CDR3 has 14 amino acids. Deletions cut 10 bases from V and 0 bases from J, with 13 bases between.

The chain couples TRBV3-1 (or the pseudogene TRBV3-2) to TRBJ1-5, with D possibly matching TRBD1 (5 bases). CDR1 LGHDT and CDR2 YNNKEL come from the germline V gene (reference sequence). V lost 0 bases and J lost 1, with 7 bases in between. The CDR3 has 15 residues. CDR3: CASSQDWGSNQPQHF. The CDR3 DNA reads as TGTGCCAGCAGCCAAGATTGGGGGAGCAATCAGCCCCAGCATTTT.

J is TRBJ2-3 and V is TRBV6-1; a weak D match, TRBD2 (5 bases). Trimming pared 2 bases from V and 4 bases from J, leaving 10 bases between. Germline CDR1 MNHNS, CDR2 SASEGT. This CDR3 spans 14 amino acids. CDR3 in amino acids: CASSEWENSDTQYF. The CDR3 DNA follows: TGTGCCAGCAGTGAATGGGAGAACTCAGATACGCAGTATTTT.

The gene calls are TRBV5-1 and TRBJ2-7; 12 bases are a match to TRBD2. The length of the CDR3 is 15 residues. Trimming cost V 1 base and J 7 bases; bases outside gene matches: 6. The V gene's germline CDR1 is SGHRS and CDR2 YFSETQ. The CDR3 nucleotides are TGCGCCAGCAGCTTGTCTAGCGGGAGGGCCGGGGAGCAGTACTTC. Amino acid sequence: CASSLSSGRAGEQYF.

The rearrangement joins TRBV4-1 to TRBJ2-3; D is possibly TRBD1 (5 bases). CDR1 is MGHRA, CDR2 YSYEKL, per germline. The CDR3 spans 14 residues. Between the trimmed V and J ends, which lost 0 bases and 4 bases, there was a span of 8 bases. The CDR3 reads CASSQDAGPDTQYF. DNA for the CDR3: TGCGCCAGCAGCCAAGATGCAGGGCCAGATACGCAGTATTTT.

For the CDR3, the DNA is TGTGCCAGCAACCACAGGGAATCTAAATCACCCCTCCACTTT. This codes for CASNHRESKSPLHF. V is TRBV6-5 and J is TRBJ1-6; perhaps TRBD1 as D (6 bases). The CDR3 covers 14 residues. Germline assignment: CDR1 MNHEY and CDR2 SVGAGI. The V end was cut by 7 bases, the J end by 10 bases, with 17 bases between.

The rearrangement uses TRBV3-1 (or the pseudogene TRBV3-2) and TRBJ2-7, with 11 bases that match TRBD2. This CDR3 comprises 14 residues. Germline V lookup: CDR1 LGHDT, CDR2 YNNKEL (reference sequence). V trimming: 3 bases; J trimming: 7 bases; junction bases outside the gene matches: 5. Here the CDR3 reads CASSHGGLAVEQYF. The DNA for the CDR3 is TGTGCCAGCAGCCACGGGGGACTAGCGGTGGAGCAGTACTTC.

The chain joins TRBV15 to TRBJ2-1; 14 nucleotides align to TRBD2. CDR3 length: 16 residues. V shed 3 bases and J 8 bases; nucleotides not matched to a gene: 6. CDR1 is LNHNV, CDR2 YYDKDF, per germline (reference sequence). The CDR3 sequence is CATSSSGTSGSHEQFF. CDR3 coding DNA: TGTGCCACCAGCAGCAGCGGGACTAGCGGGAGTCATGAGCAGTTCTTC.

J is TRBJ2-2 and V is TRBV13; the D gene is possibly TRBD2 (6 bases). The germline V gene encodes CDR1 PRHDT and CDR2 FYEKMQ (reference sequence). Trimming pared 3 bases from V and 3 bases from J, leaving 14 bases between. The CDR3 has 16 amino acids. The DNA of the CDR3 is TGTGCCAGCAGCTTTTATCTCTCGGGAGACACCGGGGAGCTGTTTTTT. This sequence encodes CASSFYLSGDTGELFF.

CDR3 sequence reads: CASSISGSSYEQYF. The CDR3 DNA sequence: TGCGCCAGCAGCATTTCAGGGAGCTCCTACGAGCAGTACTTC. V and J are TRBV5-1 and TRBJ2-7, with D perhaps being TRBD1 or TRBD2 (5 bases each). Germline assignment: CDR1 SGHRS and CDR2 YFSETQ. The V end was cut by 4 bases, the J end by 0 bases, with 11 bases between. CDR3 length equals 14 residues.

The gene calls are TRBV4-1 and TRBJ1-2; the D is unclear. The CDR3 is 14 residues long. V was pared by 0 bases and J by 8 bases, with 13 bases between. The germline gives CDR1 MGHRA, CDR2 YSYEKL. CDR3 sequence reads: CASSQDQVARGYTF. CDR3 nucleotides: TGCGCCAGCAGCCAAGACCAGGTCGCGCGGGGCTACACCTTC.

The chain is built from TRBV2 and TRBJ2-5, with 9 bases fitting TRBD2. V gave up 6 bases and J gave up 2 bases; unmatched junction bases: 10. The length of the CDR3 is 16 residues. Germline V lookup: CDR1 SNHLY, CDR2 FYNNEI. The CDR3: CASRRRLAVSQETQYF. The CDR3 bases are TGTGCCAGCAGGCGTCGACTAGCGGTTTCTCAAGAGACCCAGTACTTC.

This clone was counted a single time. This chain joins TRBV6-5 and TRBJ2-3; 10 bases match TRBD1. Germline CDR1 reads MNHEY; CDR2 reads SVGAGI. The length of the CDR3 is 15 residues. V was clipped by 7 bases and J by 2 bases; unmatched bases: 6. The CDR3 DNA is TGTGCCAGCAACCGACAGGGGGCTTTCACAGATACGCAGTATTTT. Amino acids: CASNRQGAFTDTQYF.

The rearrangement uses TRBV5-6 and TRBJ2-5; no reliable D call. Germline values: CDR1 SGHDT, CDR2 YYEEEE. This CDR3 comprises 11 residues. V was shortened by 1 base and J by 5 bases, with 3 bases between the two germline ends. The CDR3 DNA follows: TGTGCCAGCAGCTTGCGGGAGACCCAGTACTTC. This gives the protein CASSLRETQYF.

The chain employs TRBV7-9 and TRBJ2-7; 7 nucleotides match TRBD1. After removal of 4 bases from V and 1 base from J, the junction contained 4 bases not matched to a gene. The CDR3 runs 14 residues. CDR1 and CDR2 from the germline V gene are SEHNR and FQNEAQ (reference sequence). The CDR3 protein is CASSSRQGSYEQYF. The CDR3 DNA follows: TGTGCCAGCAGCTCCCGACAGGGTTCCTACGAGCAGTACTTC.

In its sample, this clone was seen a few times. This chain joins TRBV6-1 and TRBJ2-3; TRBD2 matches at 12 bases. There are 17 residues in the CDR3. Per germline, CDR1 MNHNS and CDR2 SASEGT. The trim removed 1 base at V and 1 base at J, leaving 3 bases unmatched. The CDR3 nucleotides read TGTGCCAGCAGTGAAGGGAGGACTAGCGGGGGCACAGATACGCAGTATTTT. Translated: CASSEGRTSGGTDTQYF.

The chain joins TRBV21-1 to TRBJ2-7; TRBD1, the table's D call, was not compared with the DNA. TRBV21-1 is annotated as a pseudogene. The CDR3 extends over 14 amino acids. The CDR3, as DNA: TGTGCCAGCAGCAAAGGTGAAGGGGATTACGAGCAGTACTTC. Its translation: CASSKGEGDYEQYF.

The chain employs TRBV7-9 and TRBJ2-1; no clear D. V lost 0 bases to trimming and J lost 6 bases, with 6 bases between them. Germline-derived CDR1 and CDR2 are SEHNR and FQNEAQ (reference sequence). This CDR3 is 13 amino acids long. In nucleotides, the CDR3 is TGTGCCAGCAGCTTAGCGCCGGGCAATGAGCAGTTCTTC. Translated: CASSLAPGNEQFF. The complete variable domain, with remaining parts taken from reference TRBV7-9 and TRBJ2-1, reads DTGVSQNPRHKITKRGQNVTFRCDPISEHNRLYWYRQTLGQGPEFLTYFQNEAQLEKSRLLSDRFSAERPKGSFSTLEIQRTEQGDSAMYLCASSLAPGNEQFFGPGTRLTVL.

This chain uses TRBV6-6 with TRBJ1-1; TRBD1 might be the D (6 bases). Germline CDR1 is MNHNY and CDR2 is SVGAGI (reference sequence). Trimming pared 3 bases from V and 4 bases from J, leaving 18 bases between. The CDR3 contains 16 residues. CDR3: CASSYSGGSGPTEAFF. In DNA, the CDR3 is TGTGCCAGCAGTTATTCGGGGGGCTCAGGACCCACTGAAGCTTTCTTT.

In this sample, this clone turned up a few times. The chain combines TRBV4-2 with TRBJ2-5; 8 nucleotides align to TRBD1. This CDR3 comprises 16 residues. V was pared by 0 bases and J by 1 base, with 4 bases of the junction left unmatched. Germline V CDR1 and CDR2: LGHNA, YNFKEQ. CDR3 region: CASSQDQGAGQETQYF. CDR3 bases: TGTGCCAGCAGCCAAGATCAGGGGGCCGGCCAAGAGACCCAGTACTTC.

The chain joins TRBV3-1 (or the pseudogene TRBV3-2) to TRBJ2-5, with a possible D match to TRBD1 (6 bases). The ends were cut back, 7 bases at V and 4 bases at J, with 28 bases in the middle. The length of the CDR3 is 18 residues. Germline loops: CDR1 LGHDT, CDR2 YNNKEL (reference sequence). In DNA form, the CDR3 reads TGTGCCAGCATCGATAAAACTTCAGGGGTGTACGTGTCAGAGACCCAGTACTTC. Translated: CASIDKTSGVYVSETQYF.

V is TRBV10-3 and J is TRBJ2-2; D might be TRBD2 (5 bases). CDR3 length: 14 amino acids. The V gene's germline CDR1 is ENHRY and CDR2 SYGVKD. Trimming removed 0 bases at V and 7 bases at J, with 9 bases between. This chain's CDR3 is CAISESASSGELFF. CDR3 DNA: TGTGCCATCAGTGAGTCGGCTAGCAGCGGGGAGCTGTTTTTT.

V is TRBV11-2 and J is TRBJ2-1; TRBD2 aligns across 10 bases. J was trimmed by 6 bases and V by 4 bases; bases with no gene match: 6. The CDR3 spans 15 residues. Per the germline V gene, CDR1 is SGHAT and CDR2 is FQNNGV. In nucleotides, the CDR3 is TGTGCCAGCAGCTGGAGCGGGAGGGCCGTCAATGAGCAGTTCTTC. Protein: CASSWSGRAVNEQFF.

CDR3 protein: CASSLGSGGNEQFF. DNA of the CDR3: TGCGCCAGCAGCTTGGGTAGCGGGGGCAATGAGCAGTTCTTC. The chain combines TRBV5-1 with TRBJ2-1; 9 nucleotides agree with TRBD2. Trimming at V came to 0 bases and at J to 6 bases, leaving 1 base not matched to a gene. In germline, CDR1 is SGHRS, CDR2 YFSETQ. This CDR3 spans 14 amino acids.

This clone was seen a few times. CDR3 region: CATAELGDPRYNEQFF. DNA of the CDR3: TGTGCCACTGCTGAACTGGGGGACCCGCGCTACAATGAGCAGTTCTTC. The V call is TRBV7-8, the J call TRBJ2-1; D is possibly TRBD1 or TRBD2 (5 bases each). The V gene lost 10 bases and the J gene lost 3 bases, with 22 bases spanning the gap. The CDR3 length is 16 residues. Germline V CDR1 and CDR2: SGHVS, FQNEAQ.

The rearrangement joins TRBV7-9 to TRBJ2-5; D could derive from TRBD1 or TRBD2 (5 bases each). Germline V gene sequence: CDR1 SEHNR, CDR2 FQNEAQ (reference sequence). Trimming removed 5 bases at V and 2 bases at J, with 12 bases between. There are 14 residues in the CDR3. The CDR3 sequence: CASSLGTHQETQYF. CDR3 DNA: TGTGCCAGCAGCCTCGGGACCCATCAAGAGACCCAGTACTTC.